The TCR beta chain under discussion was sequenced for a study of early T cells in non-severe SARS-CoV-2 infection. Overall study context: Chains were not paired, and sequencing was done on bulk RNA from unsorted whole blood. Notes on the study in general: Using VDJdb, the matching emphasized anti-spike CD8 responses while missing private and CD4 specificities.

Individual cDNA molecules each received unique molecular identifiers attached to them. TCRdb ran MiXCR on the 5' RACE reads and lists one entry per CDR3 protein. The data hold about 48,000 distinct CDR3 sequences, with 7% to 8% observed a single time. This clonotype came up many times. No antigen is known for it. Sequenced: whole blood. The source is an adult who was a healthcare worker with PCR-confirmed SARS-CoV-2 infection or an uninfected control (not recorded which).

This CDR3 reads CSARDGQPQHF. In DNA form, the CDR3 reads TGCAGTGCTAGAGATGGACAGCCCCAGCATTTT. The chain has TRBV20-1 and TRBJ1-5; D ambiguous. Trimming stripped 0 bases from V and 7 bases from J, with 4 bases between. Germline values: CDR1 DFQATT, CDR2 SNEGSKA (reference sequence). CDR3 length: 11 amino acids.